A single sample is the source of the 3 T cell receptor beta chains below, sequenced in a study of metastatic and nonmetastatic thyroid tumors. Using MiXCR, TCRdb reanalyzed the PCR reads. The repertoire holds around 53,000 clones, with 20% to 25% as singletons. None of the patients had undergone any treatment ahead of thyroid surgery. Input material: blood. These receptor sequences come from a female donor with papillary thyroid cancer or a benign thyroid nodule (not recorded which). Some clones in this sample may be carry-over from other donors' samples.

This sequence joins TRBV11-2 and TRBJ2-7; D is possibly TRBD2 (5 bases). Germline assignment: CDR1 SGHAT and CDR2 FQNNGV. V was shortened by 5 bases and J by 10 bases, with 18 bases between the two germline ends. The CDR3 sequence is 13 residues long. The CDR3 sequence is CASSDAGEKDQYF. In DNA form, the CDR3 reads TGTGCCAGCAGCGATGCCGGGGAAAAGGATCAGTACTTC.

This clone was seen ten or more times. The chain couples TRBV6-4 to TRBJ2-1; D remains ambiguous. CDR1 is MRHNA, CDR2 SNTAGT, per germline. V was pared by 0 bases and J by 11 bases, with 8 bases between. This CDR3 is 12 amino acids long. CDR3 amino acids: CASSDSRHQQFF. The CDR3 nucleotides are TGTGCCAGCAGTGACTCTCGCCACCAGCAGTTCTTC.

Many counts were recorded for this clone. This chain uses TRBV20-1 with TRBJ2-7; D is possibly TRBD1 (5 bases). Germline CDR1 and CDR2: DFQATT and SNEGSKA (reference sequence). V lost 0 bases and J lost 4, with 13 bases in between. The CDR3 runs 14 residues. CDR3 sequence (DNA): TGCAGTGCTAGAGAGGCAGGGCGAGAGTACGAGCAGTACTTC. Encoded protein: CSAREAGREYEQYF.